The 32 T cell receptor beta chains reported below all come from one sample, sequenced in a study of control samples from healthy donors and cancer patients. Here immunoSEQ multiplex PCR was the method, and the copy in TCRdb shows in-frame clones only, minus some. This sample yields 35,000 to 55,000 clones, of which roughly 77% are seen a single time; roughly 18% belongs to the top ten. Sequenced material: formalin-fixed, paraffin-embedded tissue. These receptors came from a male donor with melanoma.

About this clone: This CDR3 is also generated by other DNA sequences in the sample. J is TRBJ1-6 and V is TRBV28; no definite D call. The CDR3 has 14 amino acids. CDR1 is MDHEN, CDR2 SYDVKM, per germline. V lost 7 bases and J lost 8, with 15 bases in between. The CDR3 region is CASTFYEVDSPLHF. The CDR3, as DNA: TGTGCCAGCACGTTTTATGAGGTGGATTCACCCCTCCACTTT.

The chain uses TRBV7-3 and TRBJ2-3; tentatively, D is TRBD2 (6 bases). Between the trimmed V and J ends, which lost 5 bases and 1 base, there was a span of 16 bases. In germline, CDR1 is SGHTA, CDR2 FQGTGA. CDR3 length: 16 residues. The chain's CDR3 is CASSPDTASGTDTQYF. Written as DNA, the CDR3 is TGTGCCAGCAGCCCTGACACGGCTAGCGGCACAGATACGCAGTATTTT.

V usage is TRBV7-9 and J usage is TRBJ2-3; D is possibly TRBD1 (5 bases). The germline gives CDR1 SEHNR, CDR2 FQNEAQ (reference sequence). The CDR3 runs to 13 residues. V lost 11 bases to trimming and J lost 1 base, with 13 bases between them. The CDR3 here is CAYRQQGTDTQYF. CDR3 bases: TGTGCCTATCGACAACAGGGCACAGATACGCAGTATTTT.

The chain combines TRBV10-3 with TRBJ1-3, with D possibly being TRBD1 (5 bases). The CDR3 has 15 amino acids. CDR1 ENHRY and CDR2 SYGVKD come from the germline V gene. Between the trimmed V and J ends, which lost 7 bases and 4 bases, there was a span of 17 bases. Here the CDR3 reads CAITPGGALGNTIYF. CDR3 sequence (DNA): TGTGCCATCACCCCAGGAGGGGCGTTGGGAAACACCATATATTTT.

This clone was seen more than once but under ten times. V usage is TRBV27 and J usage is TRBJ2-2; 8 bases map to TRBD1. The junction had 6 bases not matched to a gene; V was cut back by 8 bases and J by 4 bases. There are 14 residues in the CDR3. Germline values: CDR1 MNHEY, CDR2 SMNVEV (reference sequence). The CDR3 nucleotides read TGTGCCAGCCGCGGACAGGGTTTCACCGGGGAGCTGTTTTTT. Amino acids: CASRGQGFTGELFF.

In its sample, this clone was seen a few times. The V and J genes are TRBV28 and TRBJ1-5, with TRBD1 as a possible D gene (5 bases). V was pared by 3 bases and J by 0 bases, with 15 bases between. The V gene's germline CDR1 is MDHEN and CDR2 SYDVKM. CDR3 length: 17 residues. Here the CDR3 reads CASSFRGAPNSNQPQHF. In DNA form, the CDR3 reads TGTGCCAGCAGTTTTAGAGGGGCCCCAAATAGCAATCAGCCCCAGCATTTT. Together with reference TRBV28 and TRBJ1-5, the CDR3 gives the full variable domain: DVKVTQSSRYLVKRTGEKVFLECVQDMDHENMFWYRQDPGLGLRLIYFSYDVKMKEKGDIPEGYSVSREKKERFSLILESASTNQTSMYLCASSFRGAPNSNQPQHFGDGTRLSIL.

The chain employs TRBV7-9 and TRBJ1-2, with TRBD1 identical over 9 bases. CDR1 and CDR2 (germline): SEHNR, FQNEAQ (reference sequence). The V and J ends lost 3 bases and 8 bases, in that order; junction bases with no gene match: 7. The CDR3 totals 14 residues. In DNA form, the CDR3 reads TGTGCCAGCAGCTTGGGACAGGGCGGCGACGGCTACACCTTC. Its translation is CASSLGQGGDGYTF.

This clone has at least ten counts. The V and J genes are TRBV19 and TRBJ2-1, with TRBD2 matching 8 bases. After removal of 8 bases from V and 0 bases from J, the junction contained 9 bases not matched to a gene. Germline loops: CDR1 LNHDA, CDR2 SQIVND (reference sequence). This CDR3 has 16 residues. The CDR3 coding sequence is TGTGCCAGTCGCTCCCCCCTAGCGGGCTCCTACAATGAGCAGTTCTTC. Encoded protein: CASRSPLAGSYNEQFF. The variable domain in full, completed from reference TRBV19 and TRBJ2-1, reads DGGITQSPKYLFRKEGQNVTLSCEQNLNHDAMYWYRQDPGQGLRLIYYSQIVNDFQKGDIAEGYSVSREKKESFPLTVTSAQKNPTAFYLCASRSPLAGSYNEQFFGPGTRLTVL.

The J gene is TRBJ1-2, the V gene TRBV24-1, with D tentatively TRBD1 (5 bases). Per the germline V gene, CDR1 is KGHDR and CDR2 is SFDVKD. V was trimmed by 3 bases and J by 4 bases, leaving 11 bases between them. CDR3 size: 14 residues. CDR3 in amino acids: CATSDAGGGYGYTF. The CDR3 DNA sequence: TGTGCCACCAGTGATGCTGGGGGGGGCTATGGCTACACCTTC.

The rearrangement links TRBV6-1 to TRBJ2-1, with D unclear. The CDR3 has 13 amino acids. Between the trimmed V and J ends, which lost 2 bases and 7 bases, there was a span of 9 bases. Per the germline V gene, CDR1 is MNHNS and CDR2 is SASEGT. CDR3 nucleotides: TGTGCCAGCAGTGAAAGGGTAGGGAATGAGCAGTTCTTC. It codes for CASSERVGNEQFF.

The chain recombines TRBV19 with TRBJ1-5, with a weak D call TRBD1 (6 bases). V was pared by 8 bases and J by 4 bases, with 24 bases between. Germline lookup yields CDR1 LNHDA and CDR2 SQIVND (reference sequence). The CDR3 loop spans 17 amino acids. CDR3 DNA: TGTGCCAGTGCCCCTCCGAGGCAGGGGCTATGGAATCAGCCCCAGCATTTT. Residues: CASAPPRQGLWNQPQHF. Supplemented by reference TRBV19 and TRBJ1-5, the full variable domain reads DGGITQSPKYLFRKEGQNVTLSCEQNLNHDAMYWYRQDPGQGLRLIYYSQIVNDFQKGDIAEGYSVSREKKESFPLTVTSAQKNPTAFYLCASAPPRQGLWNQPQHFGDGTRLSIL.

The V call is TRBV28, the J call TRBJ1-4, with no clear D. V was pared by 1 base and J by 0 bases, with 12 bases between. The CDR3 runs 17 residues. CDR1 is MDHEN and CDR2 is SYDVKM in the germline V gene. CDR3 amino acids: CASSLSAAPATNEKLFF. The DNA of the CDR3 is TGTGCCAGCAGTTTATCCGCAGCGCCAGCAACTAATGAAAAACTGTTTTTT.

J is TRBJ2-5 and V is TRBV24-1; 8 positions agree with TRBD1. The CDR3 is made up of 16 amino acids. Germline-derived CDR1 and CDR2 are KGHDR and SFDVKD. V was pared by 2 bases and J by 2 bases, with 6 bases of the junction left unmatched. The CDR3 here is CATSDSPRTGQETQYF. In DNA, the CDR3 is TGTGCCACCAGTGATTCTCCCCGGACAGGGCAAGAGACCCAGTACTTC.

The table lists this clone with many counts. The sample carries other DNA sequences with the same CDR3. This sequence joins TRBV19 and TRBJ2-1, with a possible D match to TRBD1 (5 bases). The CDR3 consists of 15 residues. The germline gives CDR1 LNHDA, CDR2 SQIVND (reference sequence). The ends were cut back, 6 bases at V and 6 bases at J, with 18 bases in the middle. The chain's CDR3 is CASRIQATQGNEQFF. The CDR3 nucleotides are TGTGCCAGTAGAATACAGGCCACCCAAGGCAATGAGCAGTTCTTC.

The CDR3 bases are TGTGCCACCAGTGAGAGTAAGGACAGTTGGCTAGCCAAAAACATTCAGTACTTC. Its protein is CATSESKDSWLAKNIQYF. The V and J genes are TRBV24-1 and TRBJ2-4, with D possibly being TRBD1 (6 bases). V was clipped by 4 bases and J by 0 bases, with 18 bases between them. Germline V gives CDR1 KGHDR, CDR2 SFDVKD. The CDR3 has 18 residues.

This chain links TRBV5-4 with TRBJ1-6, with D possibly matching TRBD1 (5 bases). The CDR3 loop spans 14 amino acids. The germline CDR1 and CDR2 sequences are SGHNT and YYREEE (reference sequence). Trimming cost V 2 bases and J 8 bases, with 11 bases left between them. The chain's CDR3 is CASSLGAGDSPLHF. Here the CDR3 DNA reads TGTGCCAGCAGCTTAGGGGCTGGGGATTCACCCCTCCACTTT.

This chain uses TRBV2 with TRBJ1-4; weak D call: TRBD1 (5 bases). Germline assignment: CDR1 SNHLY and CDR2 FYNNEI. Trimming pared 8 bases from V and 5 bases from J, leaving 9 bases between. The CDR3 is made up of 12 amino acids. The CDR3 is CASRQQNEKLFF. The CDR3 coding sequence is TGTGCCAGCCGACAGCAAAATGAAAAACTGTTTTTT.

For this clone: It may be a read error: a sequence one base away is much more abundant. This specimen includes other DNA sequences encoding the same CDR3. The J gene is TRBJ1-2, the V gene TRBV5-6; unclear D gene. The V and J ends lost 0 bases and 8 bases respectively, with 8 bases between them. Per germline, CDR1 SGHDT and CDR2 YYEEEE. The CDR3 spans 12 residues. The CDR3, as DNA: TGTGCCAGCAGCTTGGTAGAGCAGGGCTACACCTTC. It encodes CASSLVEQGYTF. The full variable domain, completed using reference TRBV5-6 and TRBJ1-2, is DAGVTQSPTHLIKTRGQQVTLRCSPKSGHDTVSWYQQALGQGPQFIFQYYEEEERQRGNFPDRFSGHQFPNYSSELNVNALLLGDSALYLCASSLVEQGYTFGSGTRLTVV.

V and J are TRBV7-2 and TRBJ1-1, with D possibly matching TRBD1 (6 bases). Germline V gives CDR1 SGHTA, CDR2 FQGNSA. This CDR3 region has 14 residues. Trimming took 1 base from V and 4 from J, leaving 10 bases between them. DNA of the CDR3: TGTGCCAGCAGCTTAGGGTGGGGGGCCACTGAAGCTTTCTTT. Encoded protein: CASSLGWGATEAFF.

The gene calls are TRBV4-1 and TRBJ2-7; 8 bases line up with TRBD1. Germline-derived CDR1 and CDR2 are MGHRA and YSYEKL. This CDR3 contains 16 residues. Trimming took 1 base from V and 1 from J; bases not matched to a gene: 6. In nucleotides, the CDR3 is TGCGCCAGCAGCCAAGTTACAGGGGGTGTATCCTACGAGCAGTACTTC. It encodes CASSQVTGGVSYEQYF.

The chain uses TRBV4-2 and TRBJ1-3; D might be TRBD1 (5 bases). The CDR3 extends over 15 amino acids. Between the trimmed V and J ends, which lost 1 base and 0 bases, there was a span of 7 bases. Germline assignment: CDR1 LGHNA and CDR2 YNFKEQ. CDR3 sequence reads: CASSQATDSGNTIYF. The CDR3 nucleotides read TGTGCCAGCAGCCAAGCGACAGACTCTGGAAACACCATATATTTT.

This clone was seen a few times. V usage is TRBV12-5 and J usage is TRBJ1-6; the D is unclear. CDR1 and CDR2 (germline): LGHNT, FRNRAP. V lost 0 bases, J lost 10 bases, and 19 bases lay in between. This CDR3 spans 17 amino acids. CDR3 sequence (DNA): TGTGCTAGTGGTTTGGTAAGGTTTTCTGCACCAAAATCACCCCTCCACTTT. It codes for CASGLVRFSAPKSPLHF.

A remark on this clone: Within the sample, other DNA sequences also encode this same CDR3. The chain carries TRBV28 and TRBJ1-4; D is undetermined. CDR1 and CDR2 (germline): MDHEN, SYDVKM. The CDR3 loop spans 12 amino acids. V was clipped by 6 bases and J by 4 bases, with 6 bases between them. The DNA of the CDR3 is TGTGCCAGCAGGGGGTATAATGAAAAACTGTTTTTT. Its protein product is CASRGYNEKLFF.

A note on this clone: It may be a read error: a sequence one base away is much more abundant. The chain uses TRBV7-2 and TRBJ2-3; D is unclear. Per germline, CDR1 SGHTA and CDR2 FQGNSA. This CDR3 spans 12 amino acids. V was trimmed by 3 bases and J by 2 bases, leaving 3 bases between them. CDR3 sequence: CASSFNTDTQYF. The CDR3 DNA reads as TGTGCCAGCAGCTTTAACACAGATACGCAGTATTTT.

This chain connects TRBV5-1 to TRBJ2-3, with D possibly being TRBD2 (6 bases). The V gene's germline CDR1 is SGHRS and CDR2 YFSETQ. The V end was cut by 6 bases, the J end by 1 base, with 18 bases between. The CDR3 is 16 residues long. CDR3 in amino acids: CASTDALASGTDTQYF. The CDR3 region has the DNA TGCGCCAGCACCGATGCACTAGCTTCTGGCACAGATACGCAGTATTTT. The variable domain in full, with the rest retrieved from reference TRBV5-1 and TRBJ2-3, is KAGVTQTPRYLIKTRGQQVTLSCSPISGHRSVSWYQQTPGQGLQFLFEYFSETQRNKGNFPGRFSGRQFSNSRSEMNVSTLELGDSALYLCASTDALASGTDTQYFGPGTRLTVL.

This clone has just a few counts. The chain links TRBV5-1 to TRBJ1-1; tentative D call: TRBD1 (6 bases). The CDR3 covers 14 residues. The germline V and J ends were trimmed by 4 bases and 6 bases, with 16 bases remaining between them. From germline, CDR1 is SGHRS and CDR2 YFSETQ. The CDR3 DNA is TGCGCCAGCAGCAGTCACAGGGTTGACGCTGAAGCTTTCTTT. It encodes CASSSHRVDAEAFF.

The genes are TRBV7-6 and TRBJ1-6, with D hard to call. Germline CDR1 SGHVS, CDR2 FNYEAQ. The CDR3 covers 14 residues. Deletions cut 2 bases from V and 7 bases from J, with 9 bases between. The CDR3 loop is CASSLSGFNSPLHF. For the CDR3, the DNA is TGTGCCAGCAGCTTATCTGGGTTCAATTCACCCCTCCACTTT.

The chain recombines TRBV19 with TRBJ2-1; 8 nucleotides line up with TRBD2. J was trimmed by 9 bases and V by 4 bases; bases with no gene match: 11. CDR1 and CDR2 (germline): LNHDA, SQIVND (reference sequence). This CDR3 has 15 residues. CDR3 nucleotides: TGTGCCAGTAGTACCCTAGGGGGACTAGTTCGTGAGCAGTTCTTC. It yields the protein CASSTLGGLVREQFF.

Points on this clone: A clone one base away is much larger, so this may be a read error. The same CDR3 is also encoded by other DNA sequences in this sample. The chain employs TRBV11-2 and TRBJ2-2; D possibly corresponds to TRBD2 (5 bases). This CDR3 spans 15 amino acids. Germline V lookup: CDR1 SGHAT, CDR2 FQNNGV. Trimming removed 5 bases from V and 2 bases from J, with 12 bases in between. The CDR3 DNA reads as TGTGCCAGCAGCGTTGGAGGACTCAACACCGGGGAGCTGTTTTTT. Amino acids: CASSVGGLNTGELFF.

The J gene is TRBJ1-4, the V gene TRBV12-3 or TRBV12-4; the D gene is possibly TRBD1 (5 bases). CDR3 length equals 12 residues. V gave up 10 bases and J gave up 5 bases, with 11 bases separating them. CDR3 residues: CATTGLNEKLFF. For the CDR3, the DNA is TGTGCCACTACAGGACTAAATGAAAAACTGTTTTTT.

CDR3: CASSSAGRGYYGYTF. Written as DNA, the CDR3 is TGTGCCAGCAGTTCGGCGGGCAGGGGGTACTATGGCTACACCTTC. V usage is TRBV6-5 and J usage is TRBJ1-2; TRBD1 matches at 7 bases. In germline, CDR1 is MNHEY, CDR2 SVGAGI. V lost 4 bases and J lost 3; bases outside the gene matches: 8. The CDR3 spans 15 residues.

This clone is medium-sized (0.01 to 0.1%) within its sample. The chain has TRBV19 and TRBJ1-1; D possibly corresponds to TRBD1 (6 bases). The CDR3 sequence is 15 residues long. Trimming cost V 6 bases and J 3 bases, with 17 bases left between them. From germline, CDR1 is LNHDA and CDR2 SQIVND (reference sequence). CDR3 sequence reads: CASRRQGTGYTEAFF. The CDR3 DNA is TGTGCCAGTAGACGACAAGGAACAGGGTACACTGAAGCTTTCTTT.